Listed here are 3 T cell receptor beta chains from one sample, sequenced in a study of Graves' ophthalmopathy and Graves' hyperthyroidism. As the template, RNA transcripts were used to amplify TCR beta CDR3 regions. The workflow started with a first-round RT-PCR run with HTBI primers and then moved on to a second-round multiplex PCR. TCRdb processed the multiplex PCR reads anew with MiXCR; each CDR3 protein has one entry. The sample lists 600,000 to 700,000 distinct CDR3 sequences, about 40% seen once, with over 2.5% in the top ten. Sequencing was done on a sample of peripheral blood. The source of these receptors is an adult man with Graves' ophthalmopathy.

The V and J genes are TRBV10-3 and TRBJ2-7, with a weak D call TRBD1 (6 bases). CDR1 is ENHRY, CDR2 SYGVKD, per germline. The CDR3 sequence is 14 residues long. The V end was cut by 0 bases, the J end by 4 bases, with 10 bases between. CDR3 loop: CAISESVRGYEQYF. CDR3 DNA: TGTGCCATCAGTGAGTCGGTGAGGGGGTACGAGCAGTACTTC.

This clonotype was detected a few times. This sequence joins TRBV4-1 and TRBJ1-2; D remains ambiguous. CDR1 is MGHRA and CDR2 is YSYEKL in the germline V gene. V shed 1 base and J shed 7 bases, with 13 bases lying between them. This CDR3 has 14 residues. The CDR3 coding sequence is TGCGCCAGCAGCCAAGCTTACCGGCGGGGTGGCTACACCTTC. This encodes CASSQAYRRGGYTF.

There are a few counts of this clonotype. CDR3 sequence reads: CASSFGRHEQFF. The CDR3 nucleotides are TGTGCCAGCAGCTTTGGGAGGCATGAGCAGTTCTTC. The genes are TRBV7-9 and TRBJ2-5; D perhaps matches TRBD2 (6 bases). The J call is uncertain, as TRBJ2-1 better fits the DNA end. The CDR3 sequence is 12 residues long. From germline, CDR1 is SEHNR and CDR2 FQNEAQ (reference sequence).